The 8 T cell receptor beta chains below were found in one sample sequenced in a study of blood T cell repertoires in COVID-19. Measured with immunoSEQ multiplex PCR; TCRdb has only the in-frame clones, and not every one. The table includes roughly 200,000 clones, nearly 90% detected once. Material for sequencing was peripheral blood. Receptors originate from a man aged 45-65 years with acute or convalescent COVID-19.

This chain links TRBV28 with TRBJ2-7; D gene unclear. Germline CDR1 reads MDHEN; CDR2 reads SYDVKM. Trimming took off 5 bases at V and 6 bases at J, with 17 bases between the two ends. This CDR3 is 14 amino acids long. CDR3 region: CASSPSGAVREQYF. CDR3 in DNA: TGTGCCAGCAGTCCATCCGGAGCCGTGCGCGAGCAGTACTTC.

The V and J genes are TRBV5-1 and TRBJ1-2; D gene ambiguous. The CDR3 is 13 residues long. V lost 4 bases and J 7 bases, leaving 14 bases between the germline ends. Germline CDR1 is SGHRS and CDR2 is YFSETQ. For the CDR3, the DNA is TGCGCCAGCAGCCCCGGTGAGGTGGGTGGCTACACCTTC. As protein: CASSPGEVGGYTF.

The chain joins TRBV28 to TRBJ1-6; possibly TRBD1 for D (6 bases). The CDR3 totals 16 residues. CDR1 is MDHEN and CDR2 is SYDVKM in the germline V gene. Deletions cut 6 bases from V and 9 bases from J, with 21 bases between. The chain's CDR3 is CASSQNPQGWTSPLHF. CDR3 in DNA: TGTGCCAGCAGCCAAAACCCACAGGGTTGGACTTCACCCCTCCACTTT.

The CDR3 loop reads CASTPASGVGELFF. CDR3 coding DNA: TGTGCCAGCACCCCAGCTAGCGGGGTTGGGGAGCTGTTTTTT. The chain carries TRBV6-2 or TRBV6-3 and TRBJ2-2; 9 positions match TRBD2. Germline V CDR1 and CDR2: MNHEY, SVGEGT. V was clipped by 7 bases and J by 8 bases; unmatched bases: 8. This CDR3 spans 14 amino acids.

The chain joins TRBV28 to TRBJ1-5, with no clear D. Germline CDR1 is MDHEN and CDR2 is SYDVKM. CDR3 size: 12 residues. V was clipped by 8 bases and J by 6 bases, with 11 bases between them. CDR3 nucleotides: TGTGCCAGCGGATCAGGTTCTCAGCCCCAGCATTTT. Its protein product is CASGSGSQPQHF.

The rearrangement joins TRBV28 to TRBJ2-6; 9 nucleotides match TRBD1. Trimming took 7 bases from V and 5 from J; bases not matched to a gene: 6. Germline V CDR1 and CDR2: MDHEN, SYDVKM. This CDR3 has 15 amino acids. CDR3 DNA: TGTGCCAGCACTACAGGGGGCCGATGGGCCAACGTCCTGACTTTC. It is translated as CASTTGGRWANVLTF.

CDR3 protein: CASSTGLAGEQYF. The CDR3 region has the DNA TGCGCCAGCAGCACAGGACTAGCCGGTGAGCAGTACTTC. The V call is TRBV5-1, the J call TRBJ2-7; 8 bases match TRBD2. Germline V lookup: CDR1 SGHRS, CDR2 YFSETQ. CDR3 length equals 13 residues. After removal of 4 bases from V and 7 bases from J, the junction contained 7 bases not matched to a gene.

This chain joins TRBV24-1 and TRBJ2-1; TRBD2 matches at 12 bases. The germline CDR1 and CDR2 sequences are KGHDR and SFDVKD. V shed 3 bases and J 5 bases; nucleotides not matched to a gene: 4. The CDR3 length is 16 residues. CDR3 DNA sequence: TGTGCCACCAGTGATCTAGCGGGAGGGCCCCACAATGAGCAGTTCTTC. It specifies CATSDLAGGPHNEQFF.